This TCR beta chain emerged from a study of human thymus T cells. The study, taken as a whole, reports: Among thymic and blood repertoires, usage of V and J genes appeared biased.

The table lists this clone with a few counts. Its antigen is still unknown. Germline CDR1 reads SNHLY; CDR2 reads FYNNEI. This CDR3 is 11 amino acids long. V lost 8 bases and J lost 8, with 10 bases in between. Sequencing used immunoSEQ multiplex PCR; TCRdb keeps in-frame clones, though not all of them. The sample holds tens of thousands of clones, around 94% seen once. Sequenced input: blood. The TCR sequence derives from a boy under two years old with a congenital heart defect but otherwise immunologically healthy. J is TRBJ2-1 and V is TRBV2; unclear D gene. The CDR3 nucleotides are TGTGCCAGCGGTCCTTTACATGAGCAGTTCTTC. It yields the protein CASGPLHEQFF. The full variable domain, rest sourced from reference TRBV2 and TRBJ2-1, is EPEVTQTPSHQVTQMGQEVILRCVPISNHLYFYWYRQILGQKVEFLVSFYNNEISEKSEIFDDQFSVERPDGSNFTLKIRSTKLEDSAMYFCASGPLHEQFFGPGTRLTVL.